The 20 T cell receptor beta chains in this list originate from one sample, sequenced in a study of blood T cell repertoires in COVID-19 (dated by TCRdb to the early 2020s). The library was generated by the immunoSEQ multiplex PCR assay. The table comes from immuneACCESS by way of TCRdb, which keeps in-frame sequences with V and J called. Part of the clones is missing from these tables; in studies checked, under half for an unresolved V gene and the rest for unknown reasons. The sample table contains 150,000 to 200,000 clones; only one count was recorded for 70% to 85% of them. The top ten hold roughly a sixth of the sample. The material sequenced was PBMCs or T cells enriched from blood (not recorded which). The receptor set was obtained from a woman between 45 and 65 years old who had recovered from COVID-19.

This clone came up once. This chain links TRBV7-9 with TRBJ2-3; 7 bases are shared with TRBD2. The CDR3 spans 16 residues. V was pared by 5 bases and J by 2 bases, with 10 bases of the junction left unmatched. The V gene's germline CDR1 is SEHNR and CDR2 FQNEAQ (reference sequence). CDR3 residues: CASSRAGGGFTDTQYF. CDR3 coding DNA: TGTGCCAGCAGCCGCGCCGGCGGGGGTTTCACAGATACGCAGTATTTT.

This sequence joins TRBV5-1 and TRBJ2-7; 9 bases are shared with TRBD2. J was trimmed by 6 bases and V by 4 bases; bases with no gene match: 11. Germline-derived CDR1 and CDR2 are SGHRS and YFSETQ. CDR3 length: 15 amino acids. The CDR3: CASSPEGTSFREQYF. Written as DNA, the CDR3 is TGCGCCAGCAGCCCGGAGGGGACTAGCTTTCGCGAGCAGTACTTC.

The rearrangement uses TRBV9 and TRBJ2-5, with a tentative D call TRBD1 (6 bases). Germline CDR1 and CDR2: SGDLS and YYNGEE. V lost 4 bases to trimming and J lost 7 bases, with 20 bases between them. This CDR3 has 15 residues. The CDR3 DNA follows: TGTGCCAGCAGCCCAGAAGGGGCAGGGGCGGTGACCCAGTACTTC. Translated, it gives CASSPEGAGAVTQYF.

The chain has TRBV7-9 and TRBJ1-5, with TRBD1 matching 7 bases. CDR1 is SEHNR, CDR2 FQNEAQ, per germline (reference sequence). V lost 4 bases and J lost 4; bases outside the gene matches: 4. The CDR3 is 14 residues long. The CDR3 sequence: CASSWDSQNQPQHF. Here the CDR3 DNA reads TGTGCCAGCAGCTGGGACAGCCAAAATCAGCCCCAGCATTTT.

This chain joins TRBV13 and TRBJ1-2; weak D call: TRBD1 (5 bases). Trimming shortened V by 5 bases and J by 4 bases, and 17 bases separated the two germline ends. This CDR3 contains 15 residues. In germline, CDR1 is PRHDT, CDR2 FYEKMQ (reference sequence). DNA for the CDR3: TGTGCCAGCAGCGCCGTTACGCTGGGGGGCTATGGCTACACCTTC. Protein: CASSAVTLGGYGYTF.

This clone turned up a few times. This chain connects TRBV19 to TRBJ1-1, with a weak D call TRBD1 (6 bases). The CDR3 has 15 residues. The germline V gene encodes CDR1 LNHDA and CDR2 SQIVND (reference sequence). With 5 bases removed from V and 1 base from J, the gap between germline ends came to 14 bases. The CDR3 nucleotides read TGTGCCAGTAGTTCTAGTGGGGGCAGGAACACTGAAGCTTTCTTT. Translating it yields CASSSSGGRNTEAFF.

The chain links TRBV2 to TRBJ2-7; weak D call: TRBD2 (7 bases). Germline assignment: CDR1 SNHLY and CDR2 FYNNEI. This CDR3 contains 14 residues. Trimming stripped 10 bases from V and 6 bases from J, with 22 bases between. CDR3 protein: CAKGGGTTDREQYF. Here the CDR3 DNA reads TGTGCCAAAGGGGGGGGGACAACGGACCGCGAGCAGTACTTC.

The chain is built from TRBV3-1 (or the pseudogene TRBV3-2) and TRBJ2-2; D unresolved. Germline CDR1 and CDR2: LGHDT and YNNKEL (reference sequence). V dropped 0 bases and J dropped 0 bases, with 17 bases sitting between them. This CDR3 has 19 residues. CDR3 DNA: TGTGCCAGCAGCCAAGATATCCCCGGTTGCGCCTCGAACACCGGGGAGCTGTTTTTT. It yields the protein CASSQDIPGCASNTGELFF.

This chain uses TRBV5-1 with TRBJ2-1; D remains ambiguous. Per germline, CDR1 SGHRS and CDR2 YFSETQ. The CDR3 covers 12 residues. Trimming took off 2 bases at V and 7 bases at J, with 7 bases between the two ends. The chain's CDR3 is CASSLNANEQFF. The CDR3 nucleotides are TGCGCCAGCAGCTTAAATGCGAATGAGCAGTTCTTC. Full variable domain (missing parts from reference TRBV5-1 and TRBJ2-1): KAGVTQTPRYLIKTRGQQVTLSCSPISGHRSVSWYQQTPGQGLQFLFEYFSETQRNKGNFPGRFSGRQFSNSRSEMNVSTLELGDSALYLCASSLNANEQFFGPGTRLTVL.

This clone was seen only a few times. The chain couples TRBV5-4 to TRBJ2-4; D might be TRBD2 (5 bases). V lost 0 bases and J 1 base, leaving 8 bases between the germline ends. The CDR3 loop spans 15 amino acids. Germline V gene data show CDR1 as SGHNT and CDR2 as YYREEE (reference sequence). The CDR3 loop reads CASSLDPGAKNIQYF. In DNA, the CDR3 is TGTGCCAGCAGCTTGGACCCGGGGGCCAAAAACATTCAGTACTTC.

V is TRBV10-3 and J is TRBJ2-1; perhaps TRBD2 as D (6 bases). Trimming left V 6 bases short and J 4 bases short, with 10 bases between. Germline loops: CDR1 ENHRY, CDR2 SYGVKD. The CDR3 has 13 amino acids. The CDR3 DNA follows: TGTGCCATCAGGATGGGACTTTACAATGAGCAGTTCTTC. Translated, it gives CAIRMGLYNEQFF.

For the CDR3, the DNA is TGTGCCAGCAGCCTGGGGCAGATCACAGATACGCAGTATTTT. Its protein is CASSLGQITDTQYF. The chain recombines TRBV7-9 with TRBJ2-3, with D possibly matching TRBD1 (5 bases). The CDR3 runs to 14 residues. Germline CDR1 is SEHNR and CDR2 is FQNEAQ (reference sequence). V shed 5 bases and J shed 2 bases, with 11 bases lying between them.

This clone came up many times. CDR3 region: CASSHGDRYEQYF. The CDR3 DNA reads TGTGCCAGCAGCCACGGAGACAGATACGAGCAGTACTTC. The gene calls are TRBV3-1 (or the pseudogene TRBV3-2) and TRBJ2-7; maybe TRBD1 (5 bases). The CDR3 runs 13 residues. The V end lost 3 bases, the J end lost 4 bases, and 10 bases lay between the germline ends. In germline, CDR1 is LGHDT, CDR2 YNNKEL (reference sequence).

The CDR3 DNA reads TGTGCCAGAATGCGCAGGGAATGGTACAATGAGCAGTTCTTC. It is translated as CARMRREWYNEQFF. V and J are TRBV11-2 and TRBJ2-1, with D perhaps TRBD1 (5 bases). V was shortened by 9 bases and J by 4 bases, with 16 bases between the two germline ends. Looked up from germline, CDR1 is SGHAT and CDR2 is FQNNGV. This CDR3 has 14 residues.

V is TRBV19 and J is TRBJ1-1; D unresolved. Germline values: CDR1 LNHDA, CDR2 SQIVND (reference sequence). The V and J ends lost 7 bases and 4 bases respectively, with 10 bases between them. The CDR3 is 12 amino acids. The CDR3 DNA is TGTGCCAGTAACGGTTATGTCACTGAAGCTTTCTTT. Translation: CASNGYVTEAFF.

The genes are TRBV18 and TRBJ1-5; 10 positions agree with TRBD1. With V trimmed by 3 bases and J by 2 bases, 4 bases remained unmatched. The CDR3 spans 16 residues. Germline-derived CDR1 and CDR2 are KGHSH and LQKENI. This CDR3 is CASSPRTGGGNQPQHF. The CDR3 DNA is TGTGCCAGCTCACCCCGGACAGGGGGAGGCAATCAGCCCCAGCATTTT.

As regards this clone: The junction differs from germline at one of its ends, possibly a read error. The rearrangement joins TRBV5-6 to TRBJ1-4, with 7 nucleotides matching TRBD1. Germline V gene sequence: CDR1 SGHDT, CDR2 YYEEEE. The CDR3 runs to 11 residues. The CDR3 nucleotides are TGTGCCAGCAGCTTTTCATTGACAGGGAGATTT. It encodes CASSFSLTGRF.

With respect to this clone: The germline gene is not matched at one end of the junction; a read error may be the cause. The gene calls are TRBV5-1 and TRBJ1-1; no clear D gene. The germline V gene has CDR1 SGHRS and CDR2 YFSETQ. The CDR3 is 13 residues long. DNA of the CDR3: TGCGCCAGCACCTTGGCAGGGAACACTGAAGCTTTCTTT. Its protein product is CASTLAGNTEAFF.

CDR3 coding DNA: TGTGCCAGCAAGGTGGAAATGGGCAATTCACCCCTCCACTTT. Translated: CASKVEMGNSPLHF. The chain couples TRBV2 to TRBJ1-6; D uncertain. This CDR3 has 14 residues. V lost 7 bases to trimming and J lost 7 bases, with 14 bases between them. Germline-derived CDR1 and CDR2 are SNHLY and FYNNEI.

Here the CDR3 reads CSASESSGNNEQFF. The CDR3 nucleotides read TGCAGTGCTAGTGAGTCTAGCGGAAACAATGAGCAGTTCTTC. This sequence joins TRBV20-1 and TRBJ2-1, with 7 bases matching TRBD2. The V segment lost 3 bases and the J segment 5 bases; nucleotides outside the gene matches: 7. Germline loops: CDR1 DFQATT, CDR2 SNEGSKA (reference sequence). This CDR3 spans 14 amino acids.